The present entry profiles one T cell receptor beta chain with its context. This specimen comes from a study of identical twins. The CDR3 totals 15 residues. After removal of 0 bases from V and 5 bases from J, the junction contained 6 bases not matched to a gene. Germline V gene lookup returns CDR1 SGHKS and CDR2 YYEKEE (reference sequence). One entry per CDR3 protein, called by TCRdb with MiXCR from the 5' RACE reads. The data show roughly 490,000 distinct CDR3 sequences, with roughly 13% seen just once and approximately 0.98% held by the top ten. The same data also went into a second study, on yellow fever vaccine responses in identical twins.

This receptor was taken from a woman under 30 in good health. The chain is built from TRBV5-5 and TRBJ2-5, with TRBD2 matching 8 bases. The specimen was CD4+ T cells sorted from blood. DNA for the CDR3: TGTGCCAGCAGCTTGGATGGCGGGGGGACTGAGACCCAGTACTTC. As protein: CASSLDGGGTETQYF.